The clone carrying this T cell receptor (beta chain) has more than one count but fewer than ten. No antigen is known for it. The germline V gene encodes CDR1 MNHEY and CDR2 SMNVEV (reference sequence). V lost 4 bases, J lost 4 bases, and 4 bases stayed unmatched. This CDR3 region has 15 residues. These data originate in a study of T cell repertoires in cytomegalovirus infection. Study-wide context: Public TCR beta signatures marked donors with CMV infection and the matching HLA. Broader study findings: Public TCR beta family frequency separated CMV-and-HLA carriers, including in an independent cohort. Within the response measured ex vivo, HLA-C-restricted CMV-specific TCR beta clonotypes were dominant.

TCRdb re-called the reads with MiXCR, one entry per CDR3 protein. The sample has about 900,000 distinct CDR3 sequences; 31% are singletons. The specimen was cultured CD8+ T cells from PBMCs, collected from culture after CMV antigen stimulation. The origin of this receptor is a human donor in good health (CMV status not recorded). Some clones in this sample may be carry-over from other donors' samples. The genes are TRBV27 and TRBJ2-1; 10 nucleotides align to TRBD1. CDR3: CASSSTGGGYNEQFF. CDR3 sequence (DNA): TGTGCCAGCAGTTCGACAGGGGGCGGGTACAATGAGCAGTTCTTC.